This TCR beta chain comes out of a study of preoperative IRX-2 immunotherapy in early breast cancer. Stated treatment: preoperative locoregional IRX-2 cytokine immunotherapy. Patients received preoperative, locoregional IRX-2 cytokine immunotherapy in a phase Ib study. The protocol was immunoSEQ multiplex PCR, while the TCRdb copy is restricted to in-frame clones and leaves out a portion. This table has tens of thousands of clones, over 80% appearing once. This clone is a singleton in its sample. The germline gives CDR1 KGHSH, CDR2 LQKENI. The length of the CDR3 is 16 residues. Trimming took 2 bases from V and 2 from J, leaving 10 bases between them.

This clonotype was obtained from a human donor with breast cancer. This chain connects TRBV18 to TRBJ2-6, with D maybe TRBD1 (7 bases). Sequenced here: lymph node tissue, sampled from a patient treated with IRX-2 immunotherapy. In DNA, the CDR3 is TGTGCCAGCTCACCAGGAGGGGGCGCTGGGGCCAACGTCCTGACTTTC. Encoded protein: CASSPGGGAGANVLTF.